The rows below give T cell receptor beta chains drawn from one sample of a study of blood T cells in healthy people across ages. MiXCR was run by TCRdb on the 5' RACE reads, yielding one entry per CDR3 protein. The sample includes some 800,000 distinct CDR3 sequences, roughly 25% of them seen just once. The same specimen was also included in a second study, on T cells of mothers and their children.

Sequenced: blood. The origin of the receptors is a boy aged 10-17 years in good health. The CDR3 runs from the conserved cysteine through the conserved F or W. D genes are given only for firm matches. The size field is filled for only some rows; it gives once, few, many or a size class.

CDR3nt: TGTGCCAGCAGTTTCTTCCGAGGACAGGGGGACGAGCAGTACTTC
CDR3aa: CASSFFRGQGDEQYF
v_gene: TRBV27
d_gene: TRBD1
abundance: few
j_gene: TRBJ2-7

CDR3nt: TGTGCCAGCAGTTTTGTCGCAGAGACTAATGAAAAACTGTTTTTT
CDR3aa: CASSFVAETNEKLFF
v_gene: TRBV27
d_gene: NA
abundance: NA
j_gene: TRBJ1-4

CDR3nt: TGTGCCAGCAGTCCATCCTGGGGCGCCCGGGAAAAACTGTTTTTT
CDR3aa: CASSPSWGAREKLFF
v_gene: TRBV28
d_gene: NA
abundance: NA
j_gene: TRBJ1-4

CDR3nt: TGTGCCAGCAGTTTTGATGCGGGACAGGGCTATGGCTACACCTTC
CDR3aa: CASSFDAGQGYGYTF
v_gene: TRBV28
d_gene: TRBD1
abundance: NA
j_gene: TRBJ1-2

CDR3nt: TGCGCCAGCAGCTTCGGACGGGCCATGAACACTGAAGCTTTCTTT
CDR3aa: CASSFGRAMNTEAFF
v_gene: TRBV5-1
d_gene: NA
abundance: few
j_gene: TRBJ1-1

CDR3nt: TGCGCCAGCAGCCCCCAGGTTCTAAGCAATGAGCAGTTCTTC
CDR3aa: CASSPQVLSNEQFF
v_gene: TRBV4-3
d_gene: NA
abundance: NA
j_gene: TRBJ2-1

CDR3nt: TGTGCCAGCAAAGGAACTAGCGGGGCCTACGAGCAGTACTTC
CDR3aa: CASKGTSGAYEQYF
v_gene: TRBV6-2/TRBV6-3
d_gene: TRBD2
abundance: few
j_gene: TRBJ2-7

CDR3nt: TGTGCCAGCACCTTCGGATCCAACACGGTGGAGCAGTACTTC
CDR3aa: CASTFGSNTVEQYF
v_gene: TRBV7-2
d_gene: NA
abundance: few
j_gene: TRBJ2-7

CDR3nt: TGCAGTGCTAGGAGCCGCGAGGGCTTCGAGCAGTACTTC
CDR3aa: CSARSREGFEQYF
v_gene: TRBV20-1
d_gene: NA
abundance: NA
j_gene: TRBJ2-7

CDR3nt: TGTGCCATCAGTGAGTCGGGGGGCGCTGACTATGGCTACACCTTC
CDR3aa: CAISESGGADYGYTF
v_gene: TRBV10-3
d_gene: NA
abundance: few
j_gene: TRBJ1-2

CDR3nt: TGTGCCAGCAGCCCAGAAACAGGGATGGGGTATCAGCCCCAGCATTTT
CDR3aa: CASSPETGMGYQPQHF
v_gene: TRBV11-2
d_gene: NA
abundance: NA
j_gene: TRBJ1-5

CDR3nt: TGCAGTGCCCGCGGGAGGGGGCGGGGGACCCAGTACTTC
CDR3aa: CSARGRGRGTQYF
v_gene: TRBV20-1
d_gene: TRBD2
abundance: NA
j_gene: TRBJ2-5

CDR3nt: TGCGCCAGCAGCCAAGATGCGGCAGGGTGGTCCTACAATGAGCAGTTCTTC
CDR3aa: CASSQDAAGWSYNEQFF
v_gene: TRBV4-3
d_gene: NA
abundance: many
j_gene: TRBJ2-1

CDR3nt: TGTGCCACCAGTGATGGGACTAGCGGGGGGTTGGATACGCAGTATTTT
CDR3aa: CATSDGTSGGLDTQYF
v_gene: TRBV24-1
d_gene: TRBD2
abundance: NA
j_gene: TRBJ2-3

CDR3nt: TGTGCCAGCAGTTTCTGGGGCGGGGCAGAGACCCAGTACTTC
CDR3aa: CASSFWGGAETQYF
v_gene: TRBV28
d_gene: NA
abundance: NA
j_gene: TRBJ2-5

CDR3nt: TGCAGTGCTGACAGGGGAGGAAGGGCCAAAAACATTCAGTACTTC
CDR3aa: CSADRGGRAKNIQYF
v_gene: TRBV20-1
d_gene: TRBD1
abundance: few
j_gene: TRBJ2-4

CDR3nt: TGTGCCAGCAGCGGTACTCAGAGTTACTCCTACGAGCAGTACTTC
CDR3aa: CASSGTQSYSYEQYF
v_gene: TRBV28
d_gene: NA
abundance: NA
j_gene: TRBJ2-7

CDR3nt: TGTGCCAGCTCACTGGGACAGAGCGGAGCTAATGAAAAACTGTTTTTT
CDR3aa: CASSLGQSGANEKLFF
v_gene: TRBV18
d_gene: TRBD1
abundance: few
j_gene: TRBJ1-4

CDR3nt: TGTGCCAGCAGCCGGGGACAGGGTAGCACAGATACGCAGTATTTT
CDR3aa: CASSRGQGSTDTQYF
v_gene: TRBV6-6
d_gene: TRBD1
abundance: once
j_gene: TRBJ2-3

CDR3nt: TGTGCCAGCAGTGATTTCGGGACAGTTAATGAAAAACTGTTTTTT
CDR3aa: CASSDFGTVNEKLFF
v_gene: TRBV2
d_gene: TRBD1
abundance: few
j_gene: TRBJ1-4

CDR3nt: TGTGCCAGCAGCTTACGGGGATTCGCTGGAAACACCATATATTTT
CDR3aa: CASSLRGFAGNTIYF
v_gene: TRBV7-2
d_gene: NA
abundance: few
j_gene: TRBJ1-3

CDR3nt: TGTGCCAGCAGCCAAGATCTAGGACTAGCGGGTTTACACAATGAGCAGCTCTTC
CDR3aa: CASSQDLGLAGLHNEQLF
v_gene: TRBV4-2
d_gene: TRBD2
abundance: NA
j_gene: TRBJ2-5

CDR3nt: TGTGCCAGCAGCCCGGGGCCTGGGGCCAACGTCCTGACTTTC
CDR3aa: CASSPGPGANVLTF
v_gene: TRBV7-2
d_gene: NA
abundance: few
j_gene: TRBJ2-6

CDR3nt: TGTGCCAGCAGCTTAGCGGAGGTGCATCGAACGTATTTT
CDR3aa: CASSLAEVHRTYF
v_gene: TRBV7-9
d_gene: NA
abundance: few
j_gene: TRBJ2-3

CDR3nt: TGTGCCAGCAGTTGGCCGGGGGCCTCCTACAATGAGCAGTTCTTC
CDR3aa: CASSWPGASYNEQFF
v_gene: TRBV27
d_gene: NA
abundance: NA
j_gene: TRBJ2-1

CDR3nt: TGCGCCAGCAGCCTCCTTCCGGGGCAGTCGGCTGAAGCTTTCTTT
CDR3aa: CASSLLPGQSAEAFF
v_gene: TRBV5-1
d_gene: NA
abundance: NA
j_gene: TRBJ1-1

CDR3nt: TGTGCCAGCAGCGACGGCGAGGCGGGAGTGGCCCAGTACTTC
CDR3aa: CASSDGEAGVAQYF
v_gene: TRBV3-1
d_gene: TRBD2
abundance: few
j_gene: TRBJ2-5

CDR3nt: TGTGCTAGTGGTTTGGTATATATGGAGGGGACTTCTCACGAGCAGTACTTC
CDR3aa: CASGLVYMEGTSHEQYF
v_gene: TRBV12-5
d_gene: NA
abundance: NA
j_gene: TRBJ2-7

CDR3nt: TGCAGTGCACCGGGACAGGGGTCGATATACTATGGCTACACCTTC
CDR3aa: CSAPGQGSIYYGYTF
v_gene: TRBV20-1
d_gene: TRBD1
abundance: few
j_gene: TRBJ1-2

CDR3nt: TGTGCCAGCAGCTTAGGGGGAGGGGGGAGCGTGAACACTGAAGCTTTCTTT
CDR3aa: CASSLGGGGSVNTEAFF
v_gene: TRBV9
d_gene: NA
abundance: NA
j_gene: TRBJ1-1

CDR3nt: TGTGCCAGCAGTGAAACCCCGGACAGGGTAGACCATCAGCCCCAGCATTTT
CDR3aa: CASSETPDRVDHQPQHF
v_gene: TRBV6-1
d_gene: TRBD1
abundance: few
j_gene: TRBJ1-5

CDR3nt: TGTGCCAGCAGCCCGGGTAGAGCCTGGGCCGAGCAGTACTTC
CDR3aa: CASSPGRAWAEQYF
v_gene: TRBV14
d_gene: NA
abundance: NA
j_gene: TRBJ2-7

CDR3nt: TGTGCCAGCAGCGATAGACTCGGTGGCGGGGGCGTTCATGAAAAACTGTTTTTT
CDR3aa: CASSDRLGGGGVHEKLFF
v_gene: TRBV2
d_gene: NA
abundance: NA
j_gene: TRBJ1-4

CDR3nt: TGTGCCAGCAGCTTAGGTTTGACTAGCGGGTACAATGAGCAGTTCTTC
CDR3aa: CASSLGLTSGYNEQFF
v_gene: TRBV7-3
d_gene: TRBD2
abundance: NA
j_gene: TRBJ2-1

CDR3nt: TGTGCCAGCAGTTCAGGCTTGGACGAGCAGTACTTC
CDR3aa: CASSSGLDEQYF
v_gene: TRBV28
d_gene: NA
abundance: few
j_gene: TRBJ2-7

CDR3nt: TGTGCCAGCACCCAGGGGGCGGGTGGCTACACCTTC
CDR3aa: CASTQGAGGYTF
v_gene: TRBV6-5
d_gene: TRBD1
abundance: NA
j_gene: TRBJ1-2

CDR3nt: TGCAGTGCCCCGATACTCCGGGCCGCGACCGGAGATACGCAGTATTTT
CDR3aa: CSAPILRAATGDTQYF
v_gene: TRBV20-1
d_gene: NA
abundance: few
j_gene: TRBJ2-3

CDR3nt: TGTGCCAGCAGCCAAGGCGCGGGGTCCTACGAGCAGTACTTC
CDR3aa: CASSQGAGSYEQYF
v_gene: TRBV3-1
d_gene: NA
abundance: NA
j_gene: TRBJ2-7

CDR3nt: TGCGCCAGCAGCTTGGCCGTGAACGGAAATTCACCCCTCCGCTTT
CDR3aa: CASSLAVNGNSPLRF
v_gene: TRBV5-1
d_gene: NA
abundance: few
j_gene: TRBJ1-6

CDR3nt: TGTGCCAGCGATCCTTTCGTGGACAGGGCCCAAGGCGGCTACACCTTC
CDR3aa: CASDPFVDRAQGGYTF
v_gene: TRBV2
d_gene: TRBD1
abundance: NA
j_gene: TRBJ1-2

CDR3nt: TGTGCCAGCAGTAACGCGGGGACCGAGCAGTACTTC
CDR3aa: CASSNAGTEQYF
v_gene: TRBV6-6
d_gene: NA
abundance: few
j_gene: TRBJ2-7

CDR3nt: TGTGCCAGCAGACCCGGGACGGGTCGAATCACCCAGTACTTC
CDR3aa: CASRPGTGRITQYF
v_gene: TRBV27
d_gene: NA
abundance: NA
j_gene: TRBJ2-5

CDR3nt: TGCAGTGCTAGTGGGGGACCAGCCAAAAACATTCAGTACTTC
CDR3aa: CSASGGPAKNIQYF
v_gene: TRBV20-1
d_gene: NA
abundance: NA
j_gene: TRBJ2-4

CDR3nt: TGTGCCAGCAAGTTGACGGGGAGCTCGAGACTAGACCCCTCAGGATACGAGCAGTACTTC
CDR3aa: CASKLTGSSRLDPSGYEQYF
v_gene: TRBV7-9
d_gene: NA
abundance: NA
j_gene: TRBJ2-7

CDR3nt: TGTGCCAGCAGACTCGACGTGGGGGGCGCTGGAAACACCATATATTTT
CDR3aa: CASRLDVGGAGNTIYF
v_gene: TRBV6-6
d_gene: NA
abundance: few
j_gene: TRBJ1-3

CDR3nt: TGCAGCGTCGGACCCCAAGTGGGCACAGATACGCAGTATTTT
CDR3aa: CSVGPQVGTDTQYF
v_gene: TRBV29-1
d_gene: NA
abundance: NA
j_gene: TRBJ2-3

CDR3nt: TGTGCCAGCACCTACAGGGAAAACATTCAGTACTTC
CDR3aa: CASTYRENIQYF
v_gene: TRBV2
d_gene: NA
abundance: few
j_gene: TRBJ2-4

CDR3nt: TGTGCCACCAGCCGGACAGGGATGACAGATACGCAGTATTTT
CDR3aa: CATSRTGMTDTQYF
v_gene: TRBV24-1
d_gene: TRBD1
abundance: NA
j_gene: TRBJ2-3

CDR3nt: TGTGCCAGCGGGGGAGGTGACTTTTTGTACCAAGAGACCCAGTACTTC
CDR3aa: CASGGGDFLYQETQYF
v_gene: TRBV28
d_gene: NA
abundance: few
j_gene: TRBJ2-5

CDR3nt: TGTGCCAGCTCCCCGGACCTGTCTAACTATGGCTACACCTTC
CDR3aa: CASSPDLSNYGYTF
v_gene: TRBV6-2/TRBV6-3
d_gene: NA
abundance: few
j_gene: TRBJ1-2

CDR3nt: TGTGCCAGCAGCCCGACCCTGACGGGACAGTGGGAGACCCAGTACTTC
CDR3aa: CASSPTLTGQWETQYF
v_gene: TRBV13
d_gene: TRBD1
abundance: NA
j_gene: TRBJ2-5

CDR3nt: TGTGCCAGCAGTCGGGCCCCCGGGGAAAAACTGTTTTTT
CDR3aa: CASSRAPGEKLFF
v_gene: TRBV6-5
d_gene: NA
abundance: many
j_gene: TRBJ1-4

CDR3nt: TGTGCCAGCAGCTTAAGCGACACCTATAATTCACCCCTCCACTTT
CDR3aa: CASSLSDTYNSPLHF
v_gene: TRBV7-9
d_gene: NA
abundance: NA
j_gene: TRBJ1-6